The T cell receptor (beta chain) described here comes from a study of identical twins. Study results and caveats: A lower insertion count was a feature of abundant cord blood beta clonotypes, with no such feature in memory repertoires.

CDR3 size: 10 residues. Trimming stripped 5 bases from V and 6 bases from J, with 6 bases between. Germline CDR1 and CDR2: DFQATT and SNEGSKA (reference sequence). On this clonotype: The target antigen is unknown.

TCRdb re-analysed the 5' RACE reads in MiXCR, keeping a single row per CDR3 protein. The table has approximately 700,000 distinct CDR3 sequences, roughly 6% seen once. The receptor's source is a man between 18 and 29 years old in good health. Specimen: naive T cells sorted from blood. The chain carries TRBV20-1 and TRBJ2-3; a possible D gene is TRBD2 (5 bases). CDR3: CSAWEDTQYF. The CDR3 DNA follows: TGCAGTGCTTGGGAGGATACGCAGTATTTT.